This T cell receptor beta chain was sequenced for a study of memory CD4+ T cells and cytomegalovirus serostatus. For the study at large: This sample comes from healthy Belgian adults, eight to ten CMV seropositive, approximately 23 seronegative. Whole-study results and caveats: CD4+ memory repertoires contained about 40% of the roughly 150 reported CMV TCRbeta sequences.

Profiling relied on immunoSEQ multiplex PCR, and the TCRdb table lists in-frame clones only, not all of them. The table lists roughly 45,000 clones, just under 80% of them singletons. Details on this clone: Antigen specificity is unknown.

Germline V gene data show CDR1 as LNHDA and CDR2 as SQIVND (reference sequence). Trimming cost V 5 bases and J 3 bases; bases outside gene matches: 10. The CDR3 runs to 15 residues. Single viable CD3+CD4+CD8-CD45RO+ cells were sorted as the memory CD4+ T cells. CMV serostatus came from serum IgG against pp150, pp28, p38, p52. After thawing, CD4+ T cells were positively selected. The receptor's source is an adult in good health and CMV-seronegative. Sequences were obtained from memory CD4+ T cells from blood. The chain has TRBV19 and TRBJ2-7; 7 bases line up with TRBD1. In nucleotides, the CDR3 is TGTGCCAGTAGTCCAAGGACAGGCGGAATCTACGAGCAGTACTTC. Translated, it gives CASSPRTGGIYEQYF.